This T cell receptor (beta chain) was observed in a study of T cells after yellow fever vaccination. TCRdb passed the 5' RACE reads through MiXCR, listing each CDR3 protein once. The sample contains 620,000 or so distinct CDR3 sequences, 9% to 15% of which appear only once. Germline V gene sequence: CDR1 ENHRY, CDR2 SYGVKD. V lost 6 bases and J 6 bases, leaving 12 bases between the germline ends. This CDR3 has 14 amino acids. This clonotype was seen more than once but under ten times. This TCR was sampled from a man aged 25 to 40 who received the YFV17D yellow fever vaccine. This sample comprised PBMCs, obtained on the day of the yellow fever booster vaccination. The genes are TRBV10-3 and TRBJ1-6; D not certain. Written as DNA, the CDR3 is TGTGCCATCAGCCGCCCGGGTAGTAATTCACCCCTCCACTTT. It is translated as CAISRPGSNSPLHF.